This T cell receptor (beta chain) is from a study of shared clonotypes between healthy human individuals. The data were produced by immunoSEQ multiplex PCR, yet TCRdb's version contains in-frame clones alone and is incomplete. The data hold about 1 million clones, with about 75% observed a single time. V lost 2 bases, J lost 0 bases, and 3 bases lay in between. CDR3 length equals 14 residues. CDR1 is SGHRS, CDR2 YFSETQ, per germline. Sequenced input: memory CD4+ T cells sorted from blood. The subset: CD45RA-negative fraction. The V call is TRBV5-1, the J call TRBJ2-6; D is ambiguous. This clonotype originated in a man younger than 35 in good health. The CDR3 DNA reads TGCGCCAGCAGCTTTCTCTCTGGGGCCAACGTCCTGACTTTC. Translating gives CASSFLSGANVLTF.